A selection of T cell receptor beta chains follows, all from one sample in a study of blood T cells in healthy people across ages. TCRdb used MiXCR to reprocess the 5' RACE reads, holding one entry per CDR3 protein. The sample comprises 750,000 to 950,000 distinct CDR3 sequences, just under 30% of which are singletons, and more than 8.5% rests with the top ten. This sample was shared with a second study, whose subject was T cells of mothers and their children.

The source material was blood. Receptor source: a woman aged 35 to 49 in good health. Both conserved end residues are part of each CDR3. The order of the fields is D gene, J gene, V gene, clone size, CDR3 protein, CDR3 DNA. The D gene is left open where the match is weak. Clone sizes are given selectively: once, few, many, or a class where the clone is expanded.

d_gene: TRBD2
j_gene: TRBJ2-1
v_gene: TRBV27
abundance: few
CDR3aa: CASSLYPSGTYNEQFF
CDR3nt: TGTGCCAGCAGTTTATACCCTAGCGGGACTTACAATGAGCAGTTCTTC

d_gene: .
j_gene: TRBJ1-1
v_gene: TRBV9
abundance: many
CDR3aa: CASSPQGSEAFF
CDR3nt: TGTGCCAGCAGCCCGCAGGGGTCTGAAGCTTTCTTT

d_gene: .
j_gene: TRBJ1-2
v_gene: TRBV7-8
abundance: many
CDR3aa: CASSLGLGRRDYGYTF
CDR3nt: TGTGCCAGCAGCTTAGGTCTGGGGCGCCGGGACTATGGCTACACCTTC

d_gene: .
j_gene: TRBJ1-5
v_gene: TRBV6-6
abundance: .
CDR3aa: CASSYSSPEGYQPQHF
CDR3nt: TGTGCCAGCAGTTACTCATCTCCCGAGGGGTATCAGCCCCAGCATTTT

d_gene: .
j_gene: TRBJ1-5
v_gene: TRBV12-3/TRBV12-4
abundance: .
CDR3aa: CASRGEGDQPQHF
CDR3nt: TGTGCCAGCAGAGGCGAGGGGGACCAGCCCCAGCATTTT

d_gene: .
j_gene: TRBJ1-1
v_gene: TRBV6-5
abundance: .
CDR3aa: CASSYQGTSEAFF
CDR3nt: TGTGCCAGCAGTTACCAGGGGACATCAGAAGCTTTCTTT

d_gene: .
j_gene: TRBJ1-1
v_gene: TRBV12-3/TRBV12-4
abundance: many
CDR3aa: CASSPRGRNTEAFF
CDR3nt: TGTGCCAGCAGTCCCAGAGGTCGGAACACTGAAGCTTTCTTT

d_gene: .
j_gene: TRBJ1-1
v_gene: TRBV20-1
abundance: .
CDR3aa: CSARQAGEAFF
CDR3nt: TGCAGTGCTAGACAGGCCGGTGAAGCTTTCTTT

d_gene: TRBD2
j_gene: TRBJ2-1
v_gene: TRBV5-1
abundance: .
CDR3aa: CASSQNQRGGYNEQFF
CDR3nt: TGCGCCAGCAGCCAAAACCAGCGGGGGGGCTACAATGAGCAGTTCTTC

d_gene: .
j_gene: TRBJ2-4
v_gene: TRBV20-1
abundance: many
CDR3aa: CSATLGSIQYF
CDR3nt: TGCAGTGCTACGCTTGGATCGATTCAGTACTTC

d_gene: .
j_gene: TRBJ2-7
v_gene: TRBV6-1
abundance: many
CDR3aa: CASSEQGNSEQYF
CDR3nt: TGTGCCAGCAGTGAACAGGGGAACTCCGAGCAGTACTTC

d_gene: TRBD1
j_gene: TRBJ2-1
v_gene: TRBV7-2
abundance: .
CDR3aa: CASSQNRGGNNEQFF
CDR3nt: TGTGCCAGCAGCCAAAACAGGGGTGGGAACAATGAGCAGTTCTTC

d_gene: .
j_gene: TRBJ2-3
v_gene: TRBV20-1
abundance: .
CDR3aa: CSAPLTDTLFNTQYF
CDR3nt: TGCAGTGCTCCCCTCACAGACACTCTGTTCAATACGCAGTATTTT

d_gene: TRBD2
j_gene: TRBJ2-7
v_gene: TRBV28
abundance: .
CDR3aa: CASSLLLAGGYEQYF
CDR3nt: TGTGCCAGCAGTTTATTACTAGCGGGGGGATACGAGCAGTACTTC

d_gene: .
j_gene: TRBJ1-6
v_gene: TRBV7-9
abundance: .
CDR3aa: CASSLPQGHSPLHF
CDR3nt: TGTGCCAGCAGCTTACCGCAGGGACATTCACCCCTCCACTTT

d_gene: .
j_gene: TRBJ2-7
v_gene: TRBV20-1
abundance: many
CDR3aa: CSARGGDGAFYEQYF
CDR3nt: TGCAGTGCTAGAGGGGGGGATGGGGCCTTCTACGAGCAGTACTTC

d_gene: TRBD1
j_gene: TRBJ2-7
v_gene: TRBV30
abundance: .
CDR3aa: CAWDRGKIYEQYF
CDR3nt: TGTGCCTGGGACAGGGGGAAGATCTACGAGCAGTACTTC

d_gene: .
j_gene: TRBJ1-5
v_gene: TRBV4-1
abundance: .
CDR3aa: CASSRWGEIQPQHF
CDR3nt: TGCGCCAGCAGCCGGTGGGGGGAAATTCAGCCCCAGCATTTT

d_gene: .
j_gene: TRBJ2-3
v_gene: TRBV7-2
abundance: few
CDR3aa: CASSLWKSSTDTQYF
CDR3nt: TGTGCCAGCAGCTTATGGAAAAGTTCCACAGATACGCAGTATTTT

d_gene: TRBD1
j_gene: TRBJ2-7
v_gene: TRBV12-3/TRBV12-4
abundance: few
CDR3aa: CASSSSWTGGYEQYF
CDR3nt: TGTGCCAGCAGTTCATCTTGGACAGGGGGTTACGAGCAGTACTTC

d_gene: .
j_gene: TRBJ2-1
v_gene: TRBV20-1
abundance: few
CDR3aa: CSARSSVLSYNEQFF
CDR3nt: TGCAGTGCTAGGTCTAGCGTCCTATCCTACAATGAGCAGTTCTTC

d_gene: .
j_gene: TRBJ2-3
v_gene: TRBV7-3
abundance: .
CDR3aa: CASSPGGHITDTQYF
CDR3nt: TGTGCCAGCAGCCCCGGGGGACATATCACAGATACGCAGTATTTT

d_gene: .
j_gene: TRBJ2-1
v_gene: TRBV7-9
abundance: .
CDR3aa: CASSSNTPEQFF
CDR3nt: TGTGCCAGCAGCTCAAACACACCAGAGCAGTTCTTC

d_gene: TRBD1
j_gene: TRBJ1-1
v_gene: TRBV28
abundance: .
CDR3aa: CASSSEAGTGAEAFF
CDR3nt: TGTGCCAGCAGTTCCGAGGCGGGGACAGGGGCTGAAGCTTTCTTT

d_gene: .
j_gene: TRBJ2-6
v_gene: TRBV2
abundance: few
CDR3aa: CASRPGHSSGANVLTF
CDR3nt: TGTGCCAGCAGGCCGGGACACTCCTCTGGGGCCAACGTCCTGACTTTC

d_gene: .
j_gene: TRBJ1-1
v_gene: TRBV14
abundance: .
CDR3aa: CASSQELGARATEAFF
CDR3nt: TGTGCCAGCAGCCAAGAGTTAGGGGCCCGAGCCACTGAAGCTTTCTTT

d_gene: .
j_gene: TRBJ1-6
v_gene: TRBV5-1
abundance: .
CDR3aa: CASSEDTPPLHF
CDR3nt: TGCGCCAGCAGCGAGGACACTCCACCCCTCCACTTT

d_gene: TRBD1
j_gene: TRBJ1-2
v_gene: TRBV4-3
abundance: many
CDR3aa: CASSHTGGSNYGYTF
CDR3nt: TGCGCCAGCAGCCACACAGGGGGGTCTAACTATGGCTACACCTTC

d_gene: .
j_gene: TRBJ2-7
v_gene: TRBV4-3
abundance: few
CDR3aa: CASSQDYGTAQREQYF
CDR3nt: TGCGCCAGCAGCCAAGATTACGGCACGGCCCAACGCGAGCAGTACTTC

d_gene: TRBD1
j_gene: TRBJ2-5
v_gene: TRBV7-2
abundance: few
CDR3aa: CASSAWQGASQETQYF
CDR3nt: TGTGCCAGCAGCGCGTGGCAGGGGGCCTCCCAAGAGACCCAGTACTTC

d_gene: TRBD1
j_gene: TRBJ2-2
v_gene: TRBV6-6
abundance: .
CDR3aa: CASRPPGTGRTGELFF
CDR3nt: TGTGCCAGCAGACCCCCTGGGACAGGGAGGACCGGGGAGCTGTTTTTT

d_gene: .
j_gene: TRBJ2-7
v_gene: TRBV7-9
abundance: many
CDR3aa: CASSLGRDGTYEQYF
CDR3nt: TGTGCCAGCAGCTTAGGCCGGGACGGAACCTACGAGCAGTACTTC

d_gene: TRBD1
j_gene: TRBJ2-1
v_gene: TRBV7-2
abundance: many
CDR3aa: CASSLDRGRRNEQFF
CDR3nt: TGTGCCAGCAGCTTAGACAGGGGGCGCAGGAATGAGCAGTTCTTC

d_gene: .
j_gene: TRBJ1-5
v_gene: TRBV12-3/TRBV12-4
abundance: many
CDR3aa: CASSFEGSFEPQHF
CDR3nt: TGTGCCAGCAGTTTTGAAGGGAGTTTTGAGCCCCAGCATTTT